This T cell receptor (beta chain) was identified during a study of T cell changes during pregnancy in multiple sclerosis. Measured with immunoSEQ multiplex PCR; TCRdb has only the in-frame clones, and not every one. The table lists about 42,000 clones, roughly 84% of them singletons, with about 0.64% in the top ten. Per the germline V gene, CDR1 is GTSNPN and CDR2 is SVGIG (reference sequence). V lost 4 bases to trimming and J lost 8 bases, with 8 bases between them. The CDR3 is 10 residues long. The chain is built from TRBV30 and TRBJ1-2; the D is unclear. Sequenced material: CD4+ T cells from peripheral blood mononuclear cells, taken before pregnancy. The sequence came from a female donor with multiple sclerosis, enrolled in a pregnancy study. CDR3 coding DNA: TGTGCCTGGATGAGGGTCGGCTACACCTTC. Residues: CAWMRVGYTF.